The clone carrying this TCR beta chain was observed once. Assay used: immunoSEQ multiplex PCR; TCRdb lists only in-frame clones, some missing. The sample yields fewer than 250,000 clones, roughly nine tenths seen once. The sample comes from a study of blood T cell repertoires in COVID-19. As for the study in general: Sample material is recorded as cDNA or gDNA derived from T cells, B-cell-depleted T cells, or PBMCs.

V gave up 0 bases and J gave up 7 bases, with 17 bases separating them. This CDR3 is built from 15 residues. Germline V gene data show CDR1 as SGHNT and CDR2 as YYREEE (reference sequence). The V and J genes are TRBV5-4 and TRBJ2-7; D not resolved. The sequenced sample consisted of peripheral blood. The sequence derives from a man between 60 and 70 years old with COVID-19, enrolled during active disease. CDR3 nucleotides: TGTGCCAGCAGCTTGGGGTCGCGCCCGACTGGGGAGCAGTACTTC. It yields the protein CASSLGSRPTGEQYF.